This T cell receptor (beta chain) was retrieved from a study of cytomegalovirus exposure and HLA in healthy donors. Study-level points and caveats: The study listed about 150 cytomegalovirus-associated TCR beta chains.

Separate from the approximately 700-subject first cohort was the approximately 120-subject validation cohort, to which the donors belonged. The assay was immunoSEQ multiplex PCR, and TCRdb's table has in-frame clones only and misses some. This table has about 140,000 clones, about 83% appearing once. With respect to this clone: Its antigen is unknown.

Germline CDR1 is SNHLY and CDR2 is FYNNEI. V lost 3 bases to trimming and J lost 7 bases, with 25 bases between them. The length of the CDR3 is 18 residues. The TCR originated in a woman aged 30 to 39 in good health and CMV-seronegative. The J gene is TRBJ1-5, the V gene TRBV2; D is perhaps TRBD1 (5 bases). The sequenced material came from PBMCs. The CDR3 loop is CASSDAQDGIRVEQPQHF. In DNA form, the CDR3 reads TGTGCCAGCAGTGATGCCCAGGACGGTATCAGGGTAGAACAGCCCCAGCATTTT.